The 13 T cell receptor beta chains given below trace back to one sample, sequenced in a study of early T cells in non-severe SARS-CoV-2 infection. TCRdb re-analysed the 5' RACE reads in MiXCR, keeping a single row per CDR3 protein. In the table there are approximately 50,000 distinct CDR3 sequences, around 10% of which are singletons. Material for sequencing was whole blood. These receptors were collected from an adult who was a healthcare worker with PCR-confirmed SARS-CoV-2 infection or an uninfected control (not recorded which).

The table lists this clonotype with a few counts. This chain joins TRBV3-1 and TRBJ2-2, with TRBD2 matching over 9 bases. V was clipped by 1 base and J by 6 bases; unmatched bases: 3. CDR3 size: 15 residues. Per germline, CDR1 LGHDT and CDR2 YNNKEL (reference sequence). In nucleotides, the CDR3 is TGTGCCAGCAGCCAAGGTAGCGGGAGAGCCGGGGAGCTGTTTTTT. Translating it yields CASSQGSGRAGELFF.

This clonotype was counted only a few times. The chain is built from TRBV2 and TRBJ1-1, with D perhaps matching TRBD1 (6 bases). This CDR3 is built from 14 residues. V lost 6 bases, J lost 8 bases, and 19 bases lay in between. CDR1 and CDR2 (germline): SNHLY, FYNNEI. The CDR3 nucleotides read TGTGCCAGCAGGGGCCTTTACAGGGAAGGGGAAGCTTTCTTT. Translating gives CASRGLYREGEAFF.

This clonotype was found a few times. V usage is TRBV28 and J usage is TRBJ2-7, with 8 positions matching TRBD2. The CDR3 sequence is 13 residues long. CDR1 is MDHEN and CDR2 is SYDVKM in the germline V gene. With 8 bases clipped from V and 3 bases from J, the junction kept 6 bases outside the gene matches. CDR3: CASLAGSHYEQYF. CDR3 in DNA: TGTGCCAGCTTAGCGGGATCACACTACGAGCAGTACTTC.

At least ten counts were recorded for this clonotype. The germline gene is not matched at one end of the junction; a read error may be the cause. The chain couples TRBV12-3 or TRBV12-4 to TRBJ1-4, with D maybe TRBD1 (6 bases). This CDR3 is 16 amino acids long. CDR3 sequence: CASKGDPGTTNEKLFF. CDR3 in DNA: TGTGCCAGCAAGGGGGACCCCGGGACAACCAATGAAAAACTGTTTTTT.

At least ten counts were recorded for this clonotype. The rearrangement uses TRBV6-1 and TRBJ1-5; 7 bases line up with TRBD1. Germline V gene sequence: CDR1 MNHNS, CDR2 SASEGT. V lost 1 base, J lost 7 bases, and 7 bases stayed unmatched. This CDR3 has 15 amino acids. The DNA of the CDR3 is TGTGCCAGCAGTGAAGAGCTGACAGGGAGACAGCCCCAGCATTTT. Encoded protein: CASSEELTGRQPQHF.

This clonotype was found many times. The chain has TRBV10-1 and TRBJ2-7, with D maybe TRBD2 (5 bases). This CDR3 region has 13 residues. CDR1 WNHNN and CDR2 SYGVQD come from the germline V gene (reference sequence). Between the trimmed V and J ends, which lost 5 bases and 2 bases, there was a span of 10 bases. CDR3 amino acids: CASSRTAAYEQYF. The CDR3 DNA sequence: TGCGCCAGCAGTCGGACTGCCGCCTACGAGCAGTACTTC.

V usage is TRBV7-6 and J usage is TRBJ2-7; TRBD2 agrees at 11 bases. Trimming removed 5 bases from V and 1 base from J; junction bases left unmatched: 4. This CDR3 contains 15 residues. Looked up from germline, CDR1 is SGHVS and CDR2 is FNYEAQ. CDR3 nucleotide sequence: TGTGCCAGCAGCGAGACTAGCGGGGCTTCCTACGAGCAGTACTTC. Its protein is CASSETSGASYEQYF.

Ten or more counts support this clonotype. The chain recombines TRBV5-4 with TRBJ2-1; 10 bases match TRBD1. The germline CDR1 and CDR2 sequences are SGHNT and YYREEE (reference sequence). Unmatched junction bases numbered 17, after V lost 1 base and J lost 10 bases. The CDR3 contains 18 residues. In DNA form, the CDR3 reads TGTGCCAGCAGCTTGCGCGGAGGAGACAGGGGGCTTACTGGGGAGCAGTTCTTC. This gives the protein CASSLRGGDRGLTGEQFF.

Remarks on this clonotype: This clone may be a read error of a much larger clone one base away. The chain carries TRBV12-3 or TRBV12-4 and TRBJ2-3; D perhaps matches TRBD2 (5 bases). The CDR3 has 16 residues. V was shortened by 3 bases and J by 0 bases, with 13 bases between the two germline ends. CDR3 in DNA: TGTGCCAGCAGTTTCAGTAGAAGCGGAAGCACAGATACGCAGTATTTT. Translated, it gives CASSFSRSGSTDTQYF.

In its sample, this clonotype was seen many times. The chain combines TRBV29-1 with TRBJ2-7, with D tentatively TRBD1 (5 bases). V was trimmed by 3 bases and J by 5 bases, leaving 8 bases between them. The CDR3 extends over 11 amino acids. Germline V CDR1 and CDR2: SQVTM, ANQGSEA. CDR3 bases: TGCAGCGTTGAGAAACAGGACGAGCAGTACTTC. The encoded protein is CSVEKQDEQYF.

The chain is built from TRBV20-1 and TRBJ1-5; D uncertain. Germline values: CDR1 DFQATT, CDR2 SNEGSKA (reference sequence). Trimming took off 2 bases at V and 0 bases at J, with 14 bases between the two ends. This CDR3 spans 16 amino acids. The CDR3 bases are TGCAGTGCTAGACCTAAGGTGGTGTATAGCAATCAGCCCCAGCATTTT. Its protein is CSARPKVVYSNQPQHF.

This clonotype has more than one count but fewer than ten. The CDR3 DNA sequence: TGCAGCGTTGTCCCGCCTGGACACGTTGCAGCTTTCTTT. It specifies CSVVPPGHVAAFF. The V call is TRBV29-1, the J call TRBJ1-1, with D tentatively TRBD1 (5 bases). V gave up 4 bases and J gave up 10 bases, with 19 bases separating them. CDR1 SQVTM and CDR2 ANQGSEA come from the germline V gene. This CDR3 comprises 13 residues.

J is TRBJ2-1 and V is TRBV3-1; no definite D call. The CDR3 totals 13 residues. Germline V CDR1 and CDR2: LGHDT, YNNKEL (reference sequence). V was clipped by 3 bases and J by 6 bases, with 9 bases between them. In DNA form, the CDR3 reads TGTGCCAGCAGCCACCTACTGGTCAATGAGCAGTTCTTC. It specifies CASSHLLVNEQFF.